This T cell receptor beta chain was captured by sequencing in a study of OX40 agonist ivuxolimab in advanced cancers. Study details: In this trial design, patients received ivuxolimab intravenously at 0.01 to 10 mg/kg every 2 weeks. General study findings and limits: Low normalized T-cell clonal expansion was also seen in some nonresponders.

Sampling of blood occurred at baseline, cycle 4 day 1, and cycle 7 day 1. Per germline, CDR1 SGHDN and CDR2 FVKESK. With 0 bases removed from V and 1 base from J, the gap between germline ends came to 6 bases. The CDR3 consists of 14 residues. Worth noting for this clone: Its antigen is undetermined.

Sequencing used immunoSEQ multiplex PCR; TCRdb keeps in-frame clones, though not all of them. The table records tens of thousands of clones, roughly 90% of them present only once. This material consisted of CD4+ or CD8+ T cells sorted from blood, taken in a trial of the OX40 agonist ivuxolimab. This sequence originates from an adult with an advanced solid tumor such as melanoma, head and neck, liver or kidney cancer. The chain uses TRBV14 and TRBJ2-5, with a possible D match to TRBD1 (6 bases). The chain's CDR3 is CASSQDRGQETQYF. CDR3 nucleotides: TGTGCCAGCAGCCAAGACAGGGGCCAAGAGACCCAGTACTTC.